The clone carrying this T cell receptor beta chain was observed a handful of times. TCRdb fed the 5' RACE reads into MiXCR, producing one record per CDR3 protein. The sample has around 200,000 distinct CDR3 sequences, less than 20% seen once; the top ten hold roughly 4%. The CDR3 length is 13 residues. Trimming removed 2 bases from V and 3 bases from J, with 8 bases in between. Germline CDR1 and CDR2: SGHTA and FQGNSA. The data belong to a study of T-cell memory formation after mild COVID-19. The genes are TRBV7-2 and TRBJ2-7; D remains unclear. The TCR comes from a man aged 18-30 years who had mild COVID-19 (a few samples of this study predate the infection). Cell type and time point are not known. The sequenced sample consisted of PBMCs or a T cell subset sorted from them (not recorded which). In DNA form, the CDR3 reads TGTGCCAGCAGCTTATACGGCAACTACGAGCAGTACTTC. It is translated as CASSLYGNYEQYF.